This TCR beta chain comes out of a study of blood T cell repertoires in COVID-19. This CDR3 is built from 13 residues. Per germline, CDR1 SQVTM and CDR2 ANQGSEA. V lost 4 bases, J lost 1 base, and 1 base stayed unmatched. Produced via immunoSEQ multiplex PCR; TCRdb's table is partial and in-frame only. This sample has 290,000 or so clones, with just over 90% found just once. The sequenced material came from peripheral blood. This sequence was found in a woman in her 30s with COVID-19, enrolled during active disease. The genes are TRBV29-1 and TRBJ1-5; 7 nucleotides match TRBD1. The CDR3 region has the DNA TGCAGCGTTGCACAGGGGAGCAATCAGCCCCAGCATTTT. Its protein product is CSVAQGSNQPQHF.